This TCR beta chain derives from a study of technical replicates of blood from a handful of donors. Between the trimmed V and J ends, which lost 6 bases and 4 bases, there was a span of 19 bases. CDR1 is SGHRS and CDR2 is YFSETQ in the germline V gene. The CDR3 totals 16 residues. Repertoires were generated with immunoSEQ multiplex PCR, while TCRdb's copy carries only in-frame clones and drops some. In the table there are tens of thousands of clones, around 97% of which are singletons. Sequenced sample: T cells isolated from PBMCs. This sequence joins TRBV5-1 and TRBJ2-2; D is perhaps TRBD2 (6 bases). This receptor was taken from a human donor in good health. Written as DNA, the CDR3 is TGCGCCAGCACCAACGCGGCGTCTAGCGTCACCGGGGAGCTGTTTTTT. Translating gives CASTNAASSVTGELFF.